Listed here are 14 T cell receptor beta chains from one sample, sequenced in a study of cytomegalovirus exposure and HLA in healthy donors. Primers for the PCR totalled 60 Vbeta and 13 Jbeta. The data were produced by immunoSEQ multiplex PCR, yet TCRdb's version contains in-frame clones alone and is incomplete. The sample contains roughly 200,000 clones, roughly 79% of which appear only once. Sequenced material: PBMCs. The receptors originated from a male donor in good health and CMV-seronegative.

This clone was counted only a few times. The chain couples TRBV4-3 to TRBJ1-5; D gene unclear. The CDR3 sequence is 14 residues long. Germline CDR1 is LGHNA and CDR2 is YSLEER. With 3 bases removed from V and 3 bases from J, the gap between germline ends came to 9 bases. The CDR3 nucleotides read TGCGCCAGCAGCCAGGTTCGGTTCAATCAGCCCCAGCATTTT. It codes for CASSQVRFNQPQHF.

In this sample, this clone turned up once. CDR3 protein: CAITQGQLDADTQYF. Written as DNA, the CDR3 is TGTGCCATCACTCAGGGACAGCTCGACGCAGATACGCAGTATTTT. The rearrangement links TRBV10-3 to TRBJ2-3; 7 nucleotides line up with TRBD1. CDR3 length: 15 amino acids. Trimming cost V 7 bases and J 4 bases; bases outside gene matches: 11. Germline V gene sequence: CDR1 ENHRY, CDR2 SYGVKD.

The V gene is TRBV28, the J gene TRBJ1-5; possibly TRBD1 for D (6 bases). This CDR3 comprises 15 residues. Trimming cost V 8 bases and J 4 bases, with 18 bases left between them. CDR1 is MDHEN, CDR2 SYDVKM, per germline. Here the CDR3 DNA reads TGTGCCAGCTATGAACAGGGAAAGGGAAATCAGCCCCAGCATTTT. It codes for CASYEQGKGNQPQHF.

The chain recombines TRBV6-1 with TRBJ2-3, with TRBD2 matching 9 bases. CDR1 MNHNS and CDR2 SASEGT come from the germline V gene. The trim removed 1 base at V and 5 bases at J, leaving 10 bases unmatched. This CDR3 region has 17 residues. This CDR3 reads CASSEEILAGRGDTQYF. The CDR3 nucleotides read TGTGCCAGCAGTGAAGAGATCCTAGCGGGGAGGGGAGATACGCAGTATTTT.

The chain carries TRBV10-2 and TRBJ2-1, with 7 positions matching TRBD1. This CDR3 has 13 residues. V lost 7 bases and J lost 8; bases outside the gene matches: 8. Germline V gene lookup returns CDR1 WSHSY and CDR2 SAAADI. Here the CDR3 reads CASTQAGGDEQFF. CDR3 sequence (DNA): TGCGCCAGCACCCAGGCAGGGGGAGATGAGCAGTTCTTC.

V and J are TRBV28 and TRBJ1-5, with no clear D. This CDR3 has 15 residues. Germline V gene lookup returns CDR1 MDHEN and CDR2 SYDVKM. Trimming left V 2 bases short and J 7 bases short, with 15 bases between. The CDR3 sequence is CASSLITALEQPQHF. For the CDR3, the DNA is TGTGCCAGCAGTTTAATCACAGCCCTTGAGCAGCCCCAGCATTTT.

This sequence joins TRBV7-9 and TRBJ2-1; 9 positions match TRBD2. The V gene's germline CDR1 is SEHNR and CDR2 FQNEAQ (reference sequence). CDR3 length: 17 amino acids. Trimming removed 5 bases from V and 5 bases from J; junction bases left unmatched: 13. Here the CDR3 reads CASSGELAGGIDNEQFF. CDR3 nucleotide sequence: TGTGCCAGCAGCGGGGAATTGGCGGGGGGGATAGACAATGAGCAGTTCTTC.

This sequence joins TRBV28 and TRBJ2-7, with D tentatively TRBD2 (5 bases). Trimming stripped 2 bases from V and 3 bases from J, with 14 bases between. Germline V gene sequence: CDR1 MDHEN, CDR2 SYDVKM. This CDR3 is 15 amino acids long. CDR3 nucleotides: TGTGCCAGCAGTTTACCCGGAACCGGGAACTACGAGCAGTACTTC. It encodes CASSLPGTGNYEQYF.

J is TRBJ1-4 and V is TRBV6-5; D gene uncertain. V gave up 2 bases and J gave up 8 bases, with 12 bases separating them. The CDR3 runs to 14 residues. Germline CDR1 is MNHEY and CDR2 is SVGAGI. CDR3 loop: CASSYHDPGEKLFF. DNA for the CDR3: TGTGCCAGCAGTTACCATGACCCGGGGGAAAAACTGTTTTTT.

The chain combines TRBV13 with TRBJ2-1; D gene uncertain. V lost 5 bases and J 0 bases, leaving 2 bases between the germline ends. Germline lookup yields CDR1 PRHDT and CDR2 FYEKMQ (reference sequence). This CDR3 region has 12 residues. The CDR3 protein is CASSRSYNEQFF. Written as DNA, the CDR3 is TGTGCCAGCAGCCGCTCCTACAATGAGCAGTTCTTC.

The rearrangement links TRBV5-1 to TRBJ1-2; D is undetermined. This CDR3 has 14 amino acids. Germline lookup yields CDR1 SGHRS and CDR2 YFSETQ. Trimming cost V 0 bases and J 1 base, with 7 bases left between them. The CDR3 DNA is TGCGCCAGCAGCTTGGGGCCGGGTAACTATGGCTACACCTTC. It specifies CASSLGPGNYGYTF. Combining the CDR3 with reference TRBV5-1 and TRBJ1-2 gives the whole variable domain KAGVTQTPRYLIKTRGQQVTLSCSPISGHRSVSWYQQTPGQGLQFLFEYFSETQRNKGNFPGRFSGRQFSNSRSEMNVSTLELGDSALYLCASSLGPGNYGYTFGSGTRLTVV.

This clone was detected only once. J is TRBJ1-4 and V is TRBV10-3; D call uncertain. Germline V lookup: CDR1 ENHRY, CDR2 SYGVKD. The CDR3 has 14 residues. V lost 10 bases and J 0 bases, leaving 12 bases between the germline ends. The CDR3 sequence is CASAPGATNEKLFF. CDR3 nucleotides: TGTGCCAGTGCGCCCGGGGCAACTAATGAAAAACTGTTTTTT.

V gene TRBV28 combines with J gene TRBJ1-6; TRBD1 aligns across 12 bases. V shed 5 bases and J 10 bases; nucleotides not matched to a gene: 9. Germline CDR1 reads MDHEN; CDR2 reads SYDVKM. This CDR3 region has 16 residues. CDR3 protein: CASSPPGQGARSPLHF. The CDR3 coding sequence is TGTGCCAGCAGTCCCCCGGGACAGGGGGCTAGATCACCCCTCCACTTT.

The rearrangement joins TRBV9 to TRBJ2-1; the match to TRBD2 covers 7 bases. The CDR3 spans 15 residues. Trimming cost V 3 bases and J 0 bases; bases outside gene matches: 3. Per the germline V gene, CDR1 is SGDLS and CDR2 is YYNGEE. The CDR3 loop reads CASSAAGSSYNEQFF. In DNA form, the CDR3 reads TGTGCCAGCAGCGCAGCGGGGAGCTCCTACAATGAGCAGTTCTTC.